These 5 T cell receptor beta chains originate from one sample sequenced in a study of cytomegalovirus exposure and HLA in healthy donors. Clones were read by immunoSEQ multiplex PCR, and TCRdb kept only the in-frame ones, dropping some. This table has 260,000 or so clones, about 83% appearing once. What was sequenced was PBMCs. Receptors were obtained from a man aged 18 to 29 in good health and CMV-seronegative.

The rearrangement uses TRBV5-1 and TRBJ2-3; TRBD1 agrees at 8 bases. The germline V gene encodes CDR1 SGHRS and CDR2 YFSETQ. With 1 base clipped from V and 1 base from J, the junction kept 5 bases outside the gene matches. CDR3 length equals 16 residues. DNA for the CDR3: TGCGCCAGCAGCTTGCCTACAGGGGGACGCACAGATACGCAGTATTTT. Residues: CASSLPTGGRTDTQYF.

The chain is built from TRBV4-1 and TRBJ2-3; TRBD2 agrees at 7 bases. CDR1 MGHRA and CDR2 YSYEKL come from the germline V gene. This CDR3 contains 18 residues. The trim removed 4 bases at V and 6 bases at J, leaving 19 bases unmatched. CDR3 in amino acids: CASSPGYLGLTPSDTQYF. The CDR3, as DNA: TGCGCCAGCAGCCCAGGTTATTTGGGACTAACCCCCTCGGATACGCAGTATTTT.

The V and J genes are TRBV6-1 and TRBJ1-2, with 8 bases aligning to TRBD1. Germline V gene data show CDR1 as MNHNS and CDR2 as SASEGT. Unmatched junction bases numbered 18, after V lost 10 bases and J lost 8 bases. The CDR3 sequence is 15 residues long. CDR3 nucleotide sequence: TGTGCCACCCTCAACCCGGGACAGGTGAAAGGGGGCTACACCTTC. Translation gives CATLNPGQVKGGYTF.

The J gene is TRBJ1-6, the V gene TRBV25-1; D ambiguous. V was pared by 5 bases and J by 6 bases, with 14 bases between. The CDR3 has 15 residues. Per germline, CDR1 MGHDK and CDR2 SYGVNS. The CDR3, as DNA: TGTGCCAGCAGTCCCCCGGGGAGACTTAATTCACCCCTCCACTTT. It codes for CASSPPGRLNSPLHF.

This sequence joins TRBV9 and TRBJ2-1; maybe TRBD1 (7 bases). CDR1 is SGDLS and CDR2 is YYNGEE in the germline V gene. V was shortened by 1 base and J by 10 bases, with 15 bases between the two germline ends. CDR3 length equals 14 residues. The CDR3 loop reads CASSVLGGGEEQFF. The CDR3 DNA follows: TGTGCCAGCAGCGTACTCGGAGGGGGCGAGGAGCAGTTCTTC.